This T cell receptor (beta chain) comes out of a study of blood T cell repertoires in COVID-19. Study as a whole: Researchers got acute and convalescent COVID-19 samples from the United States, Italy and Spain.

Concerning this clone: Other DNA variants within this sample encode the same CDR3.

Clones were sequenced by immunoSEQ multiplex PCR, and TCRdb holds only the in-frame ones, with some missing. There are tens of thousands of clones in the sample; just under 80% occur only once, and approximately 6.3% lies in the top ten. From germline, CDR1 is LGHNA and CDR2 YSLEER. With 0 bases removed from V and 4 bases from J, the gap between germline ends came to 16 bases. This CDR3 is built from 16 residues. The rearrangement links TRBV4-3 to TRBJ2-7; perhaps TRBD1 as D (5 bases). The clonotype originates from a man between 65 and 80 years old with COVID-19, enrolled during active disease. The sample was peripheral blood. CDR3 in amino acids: CASSQDSTGVSYEQYF. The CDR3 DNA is TGCGCCAGCAGCCAAGATTCAACAGGAGTTTCATACGAGCAGTACTTC.